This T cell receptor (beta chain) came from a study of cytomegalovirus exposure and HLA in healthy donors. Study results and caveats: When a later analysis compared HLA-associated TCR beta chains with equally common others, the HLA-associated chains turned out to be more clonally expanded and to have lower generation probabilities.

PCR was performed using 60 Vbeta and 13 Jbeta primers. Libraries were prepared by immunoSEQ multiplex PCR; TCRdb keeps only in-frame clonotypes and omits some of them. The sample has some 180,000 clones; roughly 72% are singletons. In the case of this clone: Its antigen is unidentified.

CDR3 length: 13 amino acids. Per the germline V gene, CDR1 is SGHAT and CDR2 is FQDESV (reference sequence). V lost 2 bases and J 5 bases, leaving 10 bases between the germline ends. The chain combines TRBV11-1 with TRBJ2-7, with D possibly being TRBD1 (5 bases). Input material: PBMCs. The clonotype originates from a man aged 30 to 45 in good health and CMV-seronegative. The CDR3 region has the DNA TGTGCCAGCAGCTTAATAGGGGCCAACGAGCAGTACTTC. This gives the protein CASSLIGANEQYF.